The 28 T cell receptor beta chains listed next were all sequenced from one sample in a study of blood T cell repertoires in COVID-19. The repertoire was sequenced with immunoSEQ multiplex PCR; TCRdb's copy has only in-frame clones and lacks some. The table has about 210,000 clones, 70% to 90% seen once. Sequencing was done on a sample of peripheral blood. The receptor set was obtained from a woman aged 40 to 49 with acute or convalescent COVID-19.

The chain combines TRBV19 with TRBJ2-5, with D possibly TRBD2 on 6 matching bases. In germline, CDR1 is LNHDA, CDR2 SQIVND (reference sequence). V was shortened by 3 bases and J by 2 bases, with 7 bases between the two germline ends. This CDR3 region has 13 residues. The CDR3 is CASSMGGQETQYF. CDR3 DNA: TGTGCCAGTAGTATGGGGGGTCAAGAGACCCAGTACTTC. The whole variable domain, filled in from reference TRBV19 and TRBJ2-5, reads DGGITQSPKYLFRKEGQNVTLSCEQNLNHDAMYWYRQDPGQGLRLIYYSQIVNDFQKGDIAEGYSVSREKKESFPLTVTSAQKNPTAFYLCASSMGGQETQYFGPGTRLLVL.

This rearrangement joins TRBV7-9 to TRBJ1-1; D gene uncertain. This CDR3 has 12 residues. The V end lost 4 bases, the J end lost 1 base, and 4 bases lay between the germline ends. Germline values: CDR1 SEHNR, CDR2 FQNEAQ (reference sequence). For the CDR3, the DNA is TGTGCCAGCAGCTCTTCGAACACTGAAGCTTTCTTT. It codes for CASSSSNTEAFF.

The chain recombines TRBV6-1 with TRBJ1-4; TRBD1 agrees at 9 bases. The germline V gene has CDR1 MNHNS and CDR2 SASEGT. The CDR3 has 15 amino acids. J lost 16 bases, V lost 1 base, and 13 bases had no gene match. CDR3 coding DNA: TGTGCCAGCAGTGAAGACAGGGGGCGCCTACTAACTGGGTTTTTT. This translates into CASSEDRGRLLTGFF.

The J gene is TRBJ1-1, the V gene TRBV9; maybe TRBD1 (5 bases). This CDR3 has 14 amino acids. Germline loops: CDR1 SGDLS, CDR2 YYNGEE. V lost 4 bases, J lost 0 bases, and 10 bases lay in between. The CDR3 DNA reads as TGTGCCAGCAGCAAGGACAACCTGAACACTGAAGCTTTCTTT. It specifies CASSKDNLNTEAFF.

This chain's CDR3 is CASSDRGFGGYTF. The DNA for the CDR3 is TGTGCCAGCAGCGACAGGGGATTTGGAGGCTACACCTTC. The V and J genes are TRBV3-1 (or the pseudogene TRBV3-2) and TRBJ1-2; TRBD1 matches at 8 bases. Germline V lookup: CDR1 LGHDT, CDR2 YNNKEL (reference sequence). The V and J ends lost 5 bases and 8 bases, in that order; junction bases with no gene match: 7. There are 13 residues in the CDR3.

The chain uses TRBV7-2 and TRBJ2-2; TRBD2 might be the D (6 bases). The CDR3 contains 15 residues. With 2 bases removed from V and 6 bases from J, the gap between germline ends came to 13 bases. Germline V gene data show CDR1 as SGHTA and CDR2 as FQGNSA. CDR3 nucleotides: TGTGCCAGCAGCTTAAGCCCGACTAGGTCCGGGGAGCTGTTTTTT. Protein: CASSLSPTRSGELFF.

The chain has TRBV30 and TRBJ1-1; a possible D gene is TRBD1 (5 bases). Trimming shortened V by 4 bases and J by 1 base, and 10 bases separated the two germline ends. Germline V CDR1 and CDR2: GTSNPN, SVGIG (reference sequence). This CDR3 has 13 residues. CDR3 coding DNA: TGTGCCTGGACCGCGGGGGGGAACACTGAAGCTTTCTTT. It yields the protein CAWTAGGNTEAFF.

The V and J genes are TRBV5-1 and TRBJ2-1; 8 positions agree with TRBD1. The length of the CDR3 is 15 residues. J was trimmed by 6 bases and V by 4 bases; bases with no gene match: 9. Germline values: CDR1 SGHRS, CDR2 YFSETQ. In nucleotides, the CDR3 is TGCGCCAGCAGCGCTTCCCCCGGGACAGGCAATGAGCAGTTCTTC. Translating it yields CASSASPGTGNEQFF.

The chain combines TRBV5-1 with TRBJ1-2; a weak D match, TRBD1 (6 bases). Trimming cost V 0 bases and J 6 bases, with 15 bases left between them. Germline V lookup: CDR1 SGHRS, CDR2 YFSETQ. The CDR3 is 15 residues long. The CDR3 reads CASSLAVQGYHGYTF. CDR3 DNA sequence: TGCGCCAGCAGCTTGGCCGTGCAGGGGTACCATGGCTACACCTTC.

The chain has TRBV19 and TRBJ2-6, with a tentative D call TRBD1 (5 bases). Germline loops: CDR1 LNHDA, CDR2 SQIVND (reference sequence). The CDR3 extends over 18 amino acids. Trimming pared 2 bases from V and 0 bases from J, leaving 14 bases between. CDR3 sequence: CASSILTGLSSGANVLTF. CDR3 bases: TGTGCCAGTAGTATATTAACAGGCCTAAGCTCTGGGGCCAACGTCCTGACTTTC.

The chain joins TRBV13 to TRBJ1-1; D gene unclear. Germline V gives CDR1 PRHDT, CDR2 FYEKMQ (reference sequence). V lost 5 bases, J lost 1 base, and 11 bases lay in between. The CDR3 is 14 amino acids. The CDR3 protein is CASSTRHTNTEAFF. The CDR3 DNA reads TGTGCCAGCAGCACGCGACACACGAACACTGAAGCTTTCTTT.

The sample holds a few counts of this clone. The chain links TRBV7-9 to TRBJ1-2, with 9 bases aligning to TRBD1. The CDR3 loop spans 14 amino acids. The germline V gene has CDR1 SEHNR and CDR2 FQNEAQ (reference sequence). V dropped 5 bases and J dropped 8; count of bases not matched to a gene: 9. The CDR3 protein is CASSPGQGVSGYTF. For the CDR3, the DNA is TGTGCCAGCAGCCCGGGACAGGGAGTATCAGGCTACACCTTC.

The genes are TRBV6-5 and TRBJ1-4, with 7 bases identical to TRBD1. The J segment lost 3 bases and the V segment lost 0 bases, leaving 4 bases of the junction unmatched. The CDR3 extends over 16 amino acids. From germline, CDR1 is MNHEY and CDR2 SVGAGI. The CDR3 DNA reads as TGTGCCAGCAGTTACTCAGGGGACAGAGCTAATGAAAAACTGTTTTTT. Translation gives CASSYSGDRANEKLFF.

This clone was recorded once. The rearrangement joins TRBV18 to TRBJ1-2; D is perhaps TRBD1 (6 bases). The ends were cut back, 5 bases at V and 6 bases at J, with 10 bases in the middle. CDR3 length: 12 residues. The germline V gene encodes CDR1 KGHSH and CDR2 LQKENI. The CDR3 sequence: CASSSTGNGYTF. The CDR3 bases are TGTGCCAGCTCATCTACAGGGAATGGCTACACCTTC.

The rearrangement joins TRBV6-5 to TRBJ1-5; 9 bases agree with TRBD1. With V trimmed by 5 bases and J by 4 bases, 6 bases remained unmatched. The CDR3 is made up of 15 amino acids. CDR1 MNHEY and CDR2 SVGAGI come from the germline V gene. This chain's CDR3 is CASSPDRGGNQPQHF. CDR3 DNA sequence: TGTGCCAGCAGTCCGGACAGGGGCGGGAATCAGCCCCAGCATTTT.

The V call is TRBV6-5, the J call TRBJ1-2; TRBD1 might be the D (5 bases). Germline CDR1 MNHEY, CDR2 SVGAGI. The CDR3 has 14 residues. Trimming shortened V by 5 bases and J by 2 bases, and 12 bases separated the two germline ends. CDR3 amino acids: CASSRGGKNYGYTF. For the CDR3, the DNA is TGTGCCAGCAGTCGTGGGGGGAAGAACTATGGCTACACCTTC.

CDR3 DNA: TGTGCCACCAGTGATGCTCCGGGACAGGGGCGCCCCGGGGAGCTGTTTTTT. This translates into CATSDAPGQGRPGELFF. V is TRBV24-1 and J is TRBJ2-2, with 10 positions matching TRBD1. V was pared by 3 bases and J by 6 bases, with 9 bases of the junction left unmatched. The CDR3 consists of 17 residues. The germline V gene encodes CDR1 KGHDR and CDR2 SFDVKD.

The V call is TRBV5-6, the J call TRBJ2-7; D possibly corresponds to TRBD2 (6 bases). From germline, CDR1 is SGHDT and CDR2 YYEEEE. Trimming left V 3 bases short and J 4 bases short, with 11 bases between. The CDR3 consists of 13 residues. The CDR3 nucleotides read TGTGCCAGCAGCTCAGGAGGGGTTTACGAGCAGTACGTC. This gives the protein CASSSGGVYEQYV.

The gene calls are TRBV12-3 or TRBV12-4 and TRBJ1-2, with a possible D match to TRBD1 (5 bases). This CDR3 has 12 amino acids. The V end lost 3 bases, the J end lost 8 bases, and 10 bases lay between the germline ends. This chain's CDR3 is CASSFYGAGYTF. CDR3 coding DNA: TGTGCCAGCAGTTTTTATGGGGCCGGCTACACCTTC.

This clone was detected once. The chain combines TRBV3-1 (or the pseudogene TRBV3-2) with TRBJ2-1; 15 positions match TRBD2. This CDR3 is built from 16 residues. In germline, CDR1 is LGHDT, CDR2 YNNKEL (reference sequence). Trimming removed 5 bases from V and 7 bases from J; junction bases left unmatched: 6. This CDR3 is CASSLWTSGGANEQFF. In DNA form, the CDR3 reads TGTGCCAGCAGCTTATGGACTAGCGGGGGGGCGAATGAGCAGTTCTTC.

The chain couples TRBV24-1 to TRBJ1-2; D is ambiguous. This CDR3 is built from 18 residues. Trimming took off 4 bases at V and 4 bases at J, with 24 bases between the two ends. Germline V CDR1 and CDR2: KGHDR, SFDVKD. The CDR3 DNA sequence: TGTGCCACCAGTGACGAAGTCGGATACTCACCGGCGGGCTATGGCTACACCTTC. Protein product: CATSDEVGYSPAGYGYTF.

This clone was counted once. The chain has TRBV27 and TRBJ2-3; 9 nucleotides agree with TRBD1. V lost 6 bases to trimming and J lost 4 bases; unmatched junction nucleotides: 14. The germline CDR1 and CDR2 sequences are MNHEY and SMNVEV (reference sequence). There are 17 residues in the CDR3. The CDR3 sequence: CASRRTGGGGIADTQYF. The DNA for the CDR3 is TGTGCCAGCAGACGAACAGGGGGCGGTGGTATAGCAGATACGCAGTATTTT.

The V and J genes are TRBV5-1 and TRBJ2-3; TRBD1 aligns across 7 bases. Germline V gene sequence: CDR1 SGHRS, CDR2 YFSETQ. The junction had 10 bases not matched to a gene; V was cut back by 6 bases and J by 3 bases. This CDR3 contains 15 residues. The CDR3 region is CASNEQGLDTDTQYF. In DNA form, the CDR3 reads TGCGCCAGCAACGAACAGGGGCTTGATACAGATACGCAGTATTTT.

The CDR3 region is CASSSTGHTEAFF. DNA for the CDR3: TGTGCCAGCAGCTCAACAGGGCACACTGAAGCTTTCTTT. The chain combines TRBV5-6 with TRBJ1-1, with D possibly TRBD1 on 6 matching bases. The germline V gene encodes CDR1 SGHDT and CDR2 YYEEEE. Trimming removed 3 bases at V and 3 bases at J, with 9 bases between. The CDR3 has 13 amino acids.

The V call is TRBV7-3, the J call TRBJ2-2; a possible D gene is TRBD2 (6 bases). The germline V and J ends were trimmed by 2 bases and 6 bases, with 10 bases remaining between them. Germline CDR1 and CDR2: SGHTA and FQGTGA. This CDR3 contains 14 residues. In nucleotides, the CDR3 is TGTGCCAGCAGCTTATTCGGCGGGGCCGGGGAGCTGTTTTTT. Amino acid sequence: CASSLFGGAGELFF.

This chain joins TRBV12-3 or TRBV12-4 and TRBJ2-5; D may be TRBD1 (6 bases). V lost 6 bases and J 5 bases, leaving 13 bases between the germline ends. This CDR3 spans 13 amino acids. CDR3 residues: CASSVPGVETQYF. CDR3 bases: TGTGCCAGCAGCGTCCCAGGGGTCGAGACCCAGTACTTC.

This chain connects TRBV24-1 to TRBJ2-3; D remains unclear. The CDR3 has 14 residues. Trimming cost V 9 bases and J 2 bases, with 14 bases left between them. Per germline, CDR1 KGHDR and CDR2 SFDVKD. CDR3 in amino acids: CATAGGLSTDTQYF. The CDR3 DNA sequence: TGTGCCACCGCCGGCGGCCTGTCCACAGATACGCAGTATTTT.

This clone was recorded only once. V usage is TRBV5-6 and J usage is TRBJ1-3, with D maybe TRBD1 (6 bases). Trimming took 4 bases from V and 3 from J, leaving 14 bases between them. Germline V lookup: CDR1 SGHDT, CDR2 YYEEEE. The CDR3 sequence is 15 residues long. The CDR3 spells CASSRSGGLGNTIYF. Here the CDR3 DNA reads TGTGCCAGCAGCCGTTCCGGGGGGCTTGGAAACACCATATATTTT. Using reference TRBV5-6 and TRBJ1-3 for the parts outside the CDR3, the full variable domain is DAGVTQSPTHLIKTRGQQVTLRCSPKSGHDTVSWYQQALGQGPQFIFQYYEEEERQRGNFPDRFSGHQFPNYSSELNVNALLLGDSALYLCASSRSGGLGNTIYFGEGSWLTVV.